The present entry profiles one T cell receptor (beta chain) with its context. Its antigen is still unknown. These data come from a study of cytomegalovirus exposure and HLA in healthy donors. With 60 Vbeta and 13 Jbeta primers, the PCR was carried out. Assay used: immunoSEQ multiplex PCR; TCRdb lists only in-frame clones, some missing. The sample includes approximately 160,000 clones, 60% to 85% of them seen just once. Study observations and caveats: Later work found most CMV-associated TCR beta chains apparently HLA-restricted. Productive rates of about 87% or about 30% were seen for most TCR beta V segments in an earlier analysis.

CDR3 length equals 13 residues. The germline V gene has CDR1 SNHLY and CDR2 FYNNEI. Trimming cost V 2 bases and J 7 bases, with 8 bases left between them. This chain uses TRBV2 with TRBJ2-2; the D is unclear. This clonotype originated in a female donor in good health and CMV-seronegative. Sequenced input: PBMCs. CDR3 coding DNA: TGTGCCAGCAGTGAAACAGCCCGCGGGGAGCTGTTTTTT. Its protein is CASSETARGELFF.